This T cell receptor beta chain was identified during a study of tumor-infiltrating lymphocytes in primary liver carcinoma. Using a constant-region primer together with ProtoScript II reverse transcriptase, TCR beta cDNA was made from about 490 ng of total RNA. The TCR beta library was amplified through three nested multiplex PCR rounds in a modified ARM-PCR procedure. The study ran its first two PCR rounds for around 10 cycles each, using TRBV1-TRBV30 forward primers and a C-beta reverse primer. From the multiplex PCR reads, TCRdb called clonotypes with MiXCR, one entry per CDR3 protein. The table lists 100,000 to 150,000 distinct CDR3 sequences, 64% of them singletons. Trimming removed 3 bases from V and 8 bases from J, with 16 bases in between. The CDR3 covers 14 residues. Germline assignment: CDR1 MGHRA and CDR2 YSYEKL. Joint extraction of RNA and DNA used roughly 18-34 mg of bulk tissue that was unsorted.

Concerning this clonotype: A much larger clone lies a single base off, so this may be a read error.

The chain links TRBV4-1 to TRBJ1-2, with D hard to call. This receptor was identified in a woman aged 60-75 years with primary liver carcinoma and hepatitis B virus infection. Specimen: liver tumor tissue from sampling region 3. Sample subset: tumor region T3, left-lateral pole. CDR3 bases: TGCGCCAGCAGCCAGGCTATGAACGCTTCGGGCTACACCTTC. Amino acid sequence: CASSQAMNASGYTF.